This TCR beta chain is drawn from a study of shared clonotypes between healthy human individuals. The healthy adult donors were HIV-negative and reported no recent acute infections or vaccinations. Points from the study as a whole: Relative to their counterparts shared across all four donors, non-shared clonotypes exhibited diminished generation probabilities.

Clones were read by immunoSEQ multiplex PCR, and TCRdb kept only the in-frame ones, dropping some. The sample yields roughly 1 million clones, approximately 70% seen once. A note on this clone: Its antigen is undetermined.

The source is a young man in good health. Sequenced: memory CD4+ T cells sorted from blood. Described subset: CD45RA-negative fraction.

The CDR3 region is CASSRTSGSEHTQYF. The CDR3 DNA reads as TGTGCCAGCAGTCGCACTAGCGGGAGTGAGCATACGCAGTATTTT. J is TRBJ2-3 and V is TRBV5-4; 11 bases align to TRBD2. CDR1 SGHNT and CDR2 YYREEE come from the germline V gene (reference sequence). V was clipped by 5 bases and J by 7 bases; unmatched bases: 9. The CDR3 sequence is 15 residues long.